The sequence of this T cell receptor beta chain was determined in a study of shared clonotypes between healthy human individuals. The protocol was immunoSEQ multiplex PCR, while the TCRdb copy is restricted to in-frame clones and leaves out a portion. Here the sample spans hundreds of thousands of clones, 90% to 95% being singletons. V lost 8 bases and J lost 4, with 8 bases in between. Germline-derived CDR1 and CDR2 are MNHEY and SVGAGI. The CDR3 is 11 residues long. As defined, naive CD8 cells were CD45RO-negative and positively selected for CCR7, with terminally differentiated effector memory CD45RA+ cells excluded. All donors qualified as healthy HIV-negative adults and had experienced no recent acute infections or vaccinations. Findings and caveats of the study: Across four donors, naive CD4 shared around 5.1%, naive CD8 more than 3%, memory CD4 less than 2.5%, memory CD8 about 0.4%. Among non-shared clonotypes, generation probabilities were lower than among those shared by all four donors.

About this clone itself: What it binds is unknown.

The genes are TRBV6-5 and TRBJ2-5; D gene uncertain. The clonotype comes from a man aged 25-45 years in good health. The sequencing input was naive CD8+ T cells sorted from blood. As DNA, the CDR3 is TGTGCCAGCTCCGCTCGAGAGACCCAGTACTTC. It specifies CASSARETQYF.